Listed below are T cell receptor beta chains from one sample, sequenced in a study of blood T cell repertoires in COVID-19. Assay used: immunoSEQ multiplex PCR; TCRdb lists only in-frame clones, some missing. The repertoire has some 350,000 clones, 90% of them found once; the top ten carry approximately 6.2%. Sequencing was performed on peripheral blood. Receptors were obtained from a man younger than 30 with active or convalescent COVID-19. The conserved cysteine and the conserved F or W are not part of the CDR3 here.

V,J,CDR3
TRBV7-9,TRBJ1-1,ASSLAIVRANTEAF
TRBV6-5,TRBJ1-1,ASRDRVVTEAF
TRBV2,TRBJ1-5,ASSPDRNQPQH
TRBV4-3,TRBJ2-7,ASSQDLTSGGYEQY
TRBV7-2,TRBJ1-2,ASSLTPANYGYT
TRBV5-4,TRBJ2-3,ASSSASEWDTQY
TRBV15,TRBJ1-5,ATSRGQGFQPQH
TRBV10-2,TRBJ2-3,ASMREGPDTQY
TRBV18,TRBJ1-3,ASSPRQGTSSGNTIY
TRBV10-3,TRBJ1-1,AISELEGQAF
TRBV6-1,TRBJ1-2,ASSESIQGF
TRBV6-6,TRBJ2-5,ASTRRGDGETQY
TRBV7-9,TRBJ2-7,ASSFSSGALTYEQY
TRBV7-6,TRBJ2-3,ASSLELAESTDTQY
TRBV4-1,TRBJ2-7,ASSQESFSSGRADEQY
TRBV7-9,TRBJ2-2,ASSTNKAGTVGELF
TRBV5-5,TRBJ2-7,ASSLLGQGTYEQY
TRBV7-7,TRBJ2-4,ASSTPGTGGKNIQY